This is a list of T cell receptor beta chains from one sample in a study of T cells in Graves' hyperthyroidism and ophthalmopathy. TCRdb reanalysed the multiplex PCR reads using MiXCR and keeps one entry per CDR3 protein. The table lists approximately 620,000 distinct CDR3 sequences, approximately 13% of them singletons. The material sequenced was blood. Every receptor here comes from a woman aged 25-40 years with Graves' hyperthyroidism that later progressed to Graves' ophthalmopathy. Both conserved end residues are part of each CDR3. Fields, in order: J gene, clone size, D gene, CDR3 length, V gene, CDR3 DNA, CDR3 protein. A D gene is named only where the DNA matches it firmly. Some rows mark clone size as missing; the rest say once, few, many or name a class of expanded clone.

j_call: TRBJ1-1
clone_size: few
d_call: TRBD1
cdr3_length: 14
v_call: TRBV6-1
cdr3_nt: TGTGCCAGCAGAAGCACCGGGACAGTACCTGAAGCTTTCTTT
cdr3_aa: CASRSTGTVPEAFF

j_call: TRBJ2-7
clone_size: many
d_call: NA
cdr3_length: 14
v_call: TRBV27
cdr3_nt: TGTGCCAGCGGAGGGACATTCGCCTCCTACGAGCAGTACTTC
cdr3_aa: CASGGTFASYEQYF

j_call: TRBJ2-7
clone_size: many
d_call: NA
cdr3_length: 15
v_call: TRBV9
cdr3_nt: TGTGCCAGCAGCGTAGAAGGAGAAGGGAACTACGAGCAGTACTTC
cdr3_aa: CASSVEGEGNYEQYF

j_call: TRBJ2-7
clone_size: NA
d_call: NA
cdr3_length: 14
v_call: TRBV12-3/TRBV12-4
cdr3_nt: TGTGCCAGCAGTTTACAGGGGCCCGACGACGAGCAGTACTTC
cdr3_aa: CASSLQGPDDEQYF

j_call: TRBJ2-6
clone_size: many
d_call: NA
cdr3_length: 16
v_call: TRBV4-1
cdr3_nt: TGCGCCAGCAGCCAAGATGGGGTCTCTGGGGCCAACGTCCTGACTTTC
cdr3_aa: CASSQDGVSGANVLTF

j_call: TRBJ2-5
clone_size: many
d_call: NA
cdr3_length: 16
v_call: TRBV24-1
cdr3_nt: TGTGCCACCAGTTGGGGGCCTTTGTGGGACCAAGAGACCCAGTACTTC
cdr3_aa: CATSWGPLWDQETQYF

j_call: TRBJ2-1
clone_size: few
d_call: NA
cdr3_length: 14
v_call: TRBV6-2/TRBV6-3
cdr3_nt: TGTGCCACCGTACAGCCCAGCTCCTACAATGAGCAGTTCTTC
cdr3_aa: CATVQPSSYNEQFF

j_call: TRBJ2-7
clone_size: NA
d_call: TRBD1
cdr3_length: 18
v_call: TRBV7-9
cdr3_nt: TGTGCCAGCAGCTTAAACAGGGGGGCGCCGGGTAGGATCTACGAGCAGTACTTC
cdr3_aa: CASSLNRGAPGRIYEQYF

j_call: TRBJ2-1
clone_size: NA
d_call: TRBD2
cdr3_length: 17
v_call: TRBV28
cdr3_nt: TGTGCCAGCCTCCACCGCGGACTAGGATATGCGGGTAATGAGCAGTTCTTC
cdr3_aa: CASLHRGLGYAGNEQFF

j_call: TRBJ2-1
clone_size: NA
d_call: NA
cdr3_length: 14
v_call: TRBV11-2
cdr3_nt: TGTGCCAGCAGCTCCCCCCCGGGAAACAATGAGCAGTTCTTC
cdr3_aa: CASSSPPGNNEQFF

j_call: TRBJ2-1
clone_size: few
d_call: TRBD1
cdr3_length: 17
v_call: TRBV20-1
cdr3_nt: TGCAGTGCTAGAGCCGGGACAGGGGGAAGTCACGTCGGTGAGCAGTTCTTC
cdr3_aa: CSARAGTGGSHVGEQFF

j_call: TRBJ1-5
clone_size: NA
d_call: NA
cdr3_length: 13
v_call: TRBV5-6
cdr3_nt: TGTGCCAGCAGCTTCCAATACAATCAGCCCCAGCATTTT
cdr3_aa: CASSFQYNQPQHF

j_call: TRBJ1-5
clone_size: many
d_call: NA
cdr3_length: 13
v_call: TRBV19
cdr3_nt: TGTGCCAGTAGTACGGGGAGCAATCAGCCCCAGCATTTT
cdr3_aa: CASSTGSNQPQHF

j_call: TRBJ2-7
clone_size: few
d_call: NA
cdr3_length: 15
v_call: TRBV20-1
cdr3_nt: TGCAGTGCCTTAGGACCGGGACAAAACCCCTACGAGCAGTACTTC
cdr3_aa: CSALGPGQNPYEQYF

j_call: TRBJ2-7
clone_size: few
d_call: NA
cdr3_length: 15
v_call: TRBV12-3/TRBV12-4
cdr3_nt: TGTGCCAGCAGTTTAACAGGAGGGAAGGCCTACGAGCAGTACTTC
cdr3_aa: CASSLTGGKAYEQYF

j_call: TRBJ2-7
clone_size: few
d_call: NA
cdr3_length: 14
v_call: TRBV9
cdr3_nt: TGTGCCAGCAGCCACATGGGGGACTTCTACGAGCAGTACTTC
cdr3_aa: CASSHMGDFYEQYF

j_call: TRBJ1-6
clone_size: many
d_call: TRBD1
cdr3_length: 14
v_call: TRBV6-1
cdr3_nt: TGTGCCAGCAGATCGGACAGGGTTCATTCACCCCTCCACTTT
cdr3_aa: CASRSDRVHSPLHF

j_call: TRBJ2-4
clone_size: many
d_call: NA
cdr3_length: 19
v_call: TRBV7-2
cdr3_nt: TGTGCCAGCAGCTTAAATCGCGTCTCCCTAGGGGGGTACAAAAACATTCAGTACTTC
cdr3_aa: CASSLNRVSLGGYKNIQYF

j_call: TRBJ2-5
clone_size: NA
d_call: TRBD2
cdr3_length: 16
v_call: TRBV6-5
cdr3_nt: TGTGCCAGCAGTTACGTCGGACTAGCGGGACAAGAGACCCAGTACTTC
cdr3_aa: CASSYVGLAGQETQYF

j_call: TRBJ1-1
clone_size: many
d_call: NA
cdr3_length: 15
v_call: TRBV20-1
cdr3_nt: TGCAGTGCTAGAGATACGGGCAGACCTAACACTGAAGCTTTCTTT
cdr3_aa: CSARDTGRPNTEAFF

j_call: TRBJ1-2
clone_size: many
d_call: TRBD1
cdr3_length: 14
v_call: TRBV6-2/TRBV6-3
cdr3_nt: TGTGCCAGCACCCGACAGGGGGCAAGATATGGCTACACCTTC
cdr3_aa: CASTRQGARYGYTF

j_call: TRBJ1-6
clone_size: many
d_call: TRBD1
cdr3_length: 15
v_call: TRBV2
cdr3_nt: TGTGCCAGCAGTGAACAGCCAGGGGGCAATTCACCCCTCCACTTT
cdr3_aa: CASSEQPGGNSPLHF

j_call: TRBJ2-2
clone_size: few
d_call: NA
cdr3_length: 15
v_call: TRBV13
cdr3_nt: TGTGCCAGCAGCTTAGTCAGGGGCTCCACCGGGGAGCTGTTTTTT
cdr3_aa: CASSLVRGSTGELFF

j_call: TRBJ2-1
clone_size: NA
d_call: NA
cdr3_length: 16
v_call: TRBV19
cdr3_nt: TGTGCCAGTAGTATAGATGGGCGCCCCTCCTACAATGAGCAGTTCTTC
cdr3_aa: CASSIDGRPSYNEQFF

j_call: TRBJ1-5
clone_size: many
d_call: TRBD1
cdr3_length: 14
v_call: TRBV5-5
cdr3_nt: TGTGCCAGCAGCTGGACAGGGGGCCGGCAGCCCCAGCATTTT
cdr3_aa: CASSWTGGRQPQHF

j_call: TRBJ2-1
clone_size: many
d_call: TRBD2
cdr3_length: 14
v_call: TRBV11-2
cdr3_nt: TGTGCCAGCAGCACCTCGGGGGGGGACAATGAGCAGTTCTTC
cdr3_aa: CASSTSGGDNEQFF

j_call: TRBJ2-1
clone_size: few
d_call: TRBD2
cdr3_length: 17
v_call: TRBV12-5
cdr3_nt: TGTGCTAGTGGCCCGCTAGCGGAATTTAGCTCCTACAATGAGCAGTTCTTC
cdr3_aa: CASGPLAEFSSYNEQFF

j_call: TRBJ2-1
clone_size: NA
d_call: TRBD2
cdr3_length: 15
v_call: TRBV6-1
cdr3_nt: TGTGCCAGCAGTGAACGTCTAGCGGGAGGGAATGAGCAGTTCTTC
cdr3_aa: CASSERLAGGNEQFF

j_call: TRBJ1-2
clone_size: NA
d_call: NA
cdr3_length: 14
v_call: TRBV27
cdr3_nt: TGTGCCAGCAGTTCACTTGGACAGACCTATGGCTACACCTTC
cdr3_aa: CASSSLGQTYGYTF

j_call: TRBJ1-5
clone_size: few
d_call: TRBD1
cdr3_length: 18
v_call: TRBV7-2
cdr3_nt: TGTGCCAGCAGCAGAGAACGGGACAGACTAAATAGCAATCAGCCCCAGCATTTT
cdr3_aa: CASSRERDRLNSNQPQHF

j_call: TRBJ1-2
clone_size: many
d_call: NA
cdr3_length: 16
v_call: TRBV30
cdr3_nt: TGTGCCTGGAGTGGGACGAACCCGCGGTTCCCCTTTGGCTACACCTTC
cdr3_aa: CAWSGTNPRFPFGYTF

j_call: TRBJ2-1
clone_size: many
d_call: NA
cdr3_length: 16
v_call: TRBV24-1
cdr3_nt: TGTGCCACCAGTGATTATGGCTTTCTGGGCGAGAATGAGCAGTTCTTC
cdr3_aa: CATSDYGFLGENEQFF

j_call: TRBJ2-3
clone_size: many
d_call: TRBD2
cdr3_length: 19
v_call: TRBV7-2
cdr3_nt: TGTGCCAGCAGCTTGGGGAGGGGGAAACTAGCGGGAGCGGGTGATACGCAGTATTTT
cdr3_aa: CASSLGRGKLAGAGDTQYF

j_call: TRBJ2-1
clone_size: many
d_call: NA
cdr3_length: 19
v_call: TRBV27
cdr3_nt: TGTGCCAGCAGTTTATCCATCGGATTAACTGGCGGTGGCCAAGATGAGCAGTTCTTC
cdr3_aa: CASSLSIGLTGGGQDEQFF

j_call: TRBJ1-3
clone_size: many
d_call: NA
cdr3_length: 11
v_call: TRBV30
cdr3_nt: TGTGCCTGGGACAGAGGAAACACCATATATTTT
cdr3_aa: CAWDRGNTIYF

j_call: TRBJ1-5
clone_size: NA
d_call: TRBD1
cdr3_length: 15
v_call: TRBV28
cdr3_nt: TGTGCCAGCAGTTCGCAGGGGGGCTATCCCCAGCCCCAGCATTTT
cdr3_aa: CASSSQGGYPQPQHF

j_call: TRBJ2-7
clone_size: NA
d_call: TRBD1
cdr3_length: 14
v_call: TRBV28
cdr3_nt: TGTGCCAGCAGTGTCCCGGGACAGGGTAACGAGCAGTACTTC
cdr3_aa: CASSVPGQGNEQYF

j_call: TRBJ1-3
clone_size: many
d_call: NA
cdr3_length: 16
v_call: TRBV11-3
cdr3_nt: TGTGCCAGCAGTTCCGTGGACAGTAGCTCTGGAAACACCATATATTTT
cdr3_aa: CASSSVDSSSGNTIYF

j_call: TRBJ1-5
clone_size: many
d_call: NA
cdr3_length: 13
v_call: TRBV5-1
cdr3_nt: TGCGCCAGCAGCCTGCTGGGGGAACAGCCCCAGCATTTT
cdr3_aa: CASSLLGEQPQHF

j_call: TRBJ2-7
clone_size: many
d_call: TRBD1
cdr3_length: 15
v_call: TRBV18
cdr3_nt: TGTGCCAGCTCACCACCGGTGGCAGGGGGCTACGAGCAGTACTTC
cdr3_aa: CASSPPVAGGYEQYF

j_call: TRBJ1-3
clone_size: many
d_call: NA
cdr3_length: 15
v_call: TRBV27
cdr3_nt: TGTGCCAGCAGTGTGACTTGGGGATCTGGAAACACCATATATTTT
cdr3_aa: CASSVTWGSGNTIYF

j_call: TRBJ2-2
clone_size: once
d_call: NA
cdr3_length: 14
v_call: TRBV6-1
cdr3_nt: TGTGCCAGCAGTGAAGTACTAACCTCCGGGGAGCTGTTTTTT
cdr3_aa: CASSEVLTSGELFF

j_call: TRBJ2-2
clone_size: few
d_call: TRBD1
cdr3_length: 16
v_call: TRBV7-2
cdr3_nt: TGTGCCAGCAGCGATTCCGGACAGGGACCCACCGGGGAGCTGTTTTTT
cdr3_aa: CASSDSGQGPTGELFF

j_call: TRBJ2-1
clone_size: NA
d_call: NA
cdr3_length: 12
v_call: TRBV19
cdr3_nt: TGTGCCAGTAGTATCCAGGGCAATGAGCAGTTCTTC
cdr3_aa: CASSIQGNEQFF